Each of the 24 T cell receptor beta chains below was sequenced from the same sample in a study of blood T cell repertoires in COVID-19. The repertoire was sequenced with immunoSEQ multiplex PCR; TCRdb's copy has only in-frame clones and lacks some. The sample contains 70,000 or so clones, 87% of which appear only once. Source material: peripheral blood. Every receptor here comes from a man aged 50-59 years with active COVID-19.

The chain joins TRBV6-2 or TRBV6-3 to TRBJ2-2; no definite D call. CDR1 MNHEY and CDR2 SVGEGT come from the germline V gene. This CDR3 is built from 14 residues. V was clipped by 5 bases and J by 4 bases, with 11 bases between them. The CDR3 sequence: CASSPSAVTGELFF. The CDR3 coding sequence is TGTGCCAGCAGTCCCTCTGCGGTCACCGGGGAGCTGTTTTTT.

V is TRBV4-3 and J is TRBJ1-5; D might be TRBD1 (5 bases). Trimming took 4 bases from V and 3 from J, leaving 13 bases between them. This CDR3 comprises 15 residues. Germline V gene sequence: CDR1 LGHNA, CDR2 YSLEER. CDR3 protein: CASSPIAGSNQPQHF. The DNA for the CDR3 is TGCGCCAGCAGCCCTATCGCAGGGTCCAATCAGCCCCAGCATTTT.

V gene TRBV4-1 combines with J gene TRBJ1-2, with 9 positions matching TRBD1. The germline V gene encodes CDR1 MGHRA and CDR2 YSYEKL. V lost 1 base to trimming and J lost 8 bases; unmatched junction nucleotides: 8. CDR3 length: 15 residues. CDR3 coding DNA: TGCGCCAGCAGCCAAGGCCTAACAGGGGGCGGCGGCTACACCTTC. It is translated as CASSQGLTGGGGYTF.

This chain links TRBV12-3 or TRBV12-4 with TRBJ2-1; D remains ambiguous. Trimming removed 5 bases at V and 9 bases at J, with 8 bases between. The CDR3 is made up of 11 amino acids. CDR3 loop: CASSQSLEQFF. The CDR3 DNA follows: TGTGCCAGCAGTCAGTCCCTTGAGCAGTTCTTC.

In its sample, this clone was seen a few times. This chain joins TRBV5-6 and TRBJ1-2, with 7 bases identical to TRBD1. The CDR3 sequence is 17 residues long. V dropped 2 bases and J dropped 0; count of bases not matched to a gene: 10. The germline V gene has CDR1 SGHDT and CDR2 YYEEEE. CDR3: CASSFINRGITNYGYTF. CDR3 DNA sequence: TGTGCCAGCAGCTTCATTAACAGGGGCATCACTAACTATGGCTACACCTTC.

The chain combines TRBV14 with TRBJ2-3, with TRBD2 identical over 11 bases. Germline assignment: CDR1 SGHDN and CDR2 FVKESK. With V trimmed by 2 bases and J by 6 bases, 7 bases remained unmatched. The CDR3 extends over 16 amino acids. The CDR3 region is CASSQTSGSIVDTQYF. The DNA of the CDR3 is TGTGCCAGCAGCCAAACTAGCGGGAGTATCGTTGATACGCAGTATTTT.

The chain links TRBV5-1 to TRBJ2-1; tentative D call: TRBD1 (7 bases). Trimming left V 4 bases short and J 7 bases short, with 15 bases between. The CDR3 contains 14 residues. Germline CDR1 and CDR2: SGHRS and YFSETQ. Here the CDR3 reads CASSPRQGGNEQFF. CDR3 in DNA: TGCGCCAGCAGCCCAAGGCAGGGGGGAAATGAGCAGTTCTTC.

The J gene is TRBJ2-3, the V gene TRBV5-4; 7 bases align to TRBD1. Trimming cost V 3 bases and J 6 bases; bases outside gene matches: 7. This CDR3 has 14 amino acids. The germline V gene encodes CDR1 SGHNT and CDR2 YYREEE (reference sequence). This CDR3 reads CASSSRGPGDTQYF. The CDR3 DNA reads as TGTGCCAGCAGCTCGAGGGGGCCCGGCGATACGCAGTATTTT.

This chain joins TRBV15 and TRBJ2-7, with 7 bases lining up with TRBD2. This CDR3 contains 15 residues. From germline, CDR1 is LNHNV and CDR2 YYDKDF (reference sequence). J lost 1 base, V lost 7 bases, and 10 bases had no gene match. The CDR3 DNA reads as TGTGCCACCACCGAAAGGGGCGGGAGTTCCTACGAGCAGTACTTC. It encodes CATTERGGSSYEQYF. The full variable domain, in which reference TRBV15 and TRBJ2-7 provide the parts outside the CDR3, is DAMVIQNPRYQVTQFGKPVTLSCSQTLNHNVMYWYQQKSSQAPKLLFHYYDKDFNNEADTPDNFQSRRPNTSFCFLDIRSPGLGDTAMYLCATTERGGSSYEQYFGPGTRLTVT.

The chain employs TRBV6-4 and TRBJ2-3; the D is unclear. CDR1 and CDR2 from the germline V gene are MRHNA and SNTAGT. Trimming took off 3 bases at V and 2 bases at J, with 9 bases between the two ends. This CDR3 contains 14 residues. This CDR3 reads CASSEGQHTDTQYF. CDR3 bases: TGTGCCAGCAGTGAGGGCCAACACACAGATACGCAGTATTTT.

The chain carries TRBV9 and TRBJ2-3; perhaps TRBD1 as D (5 bases). CDR1 SGDLS and CDR2 YYNGEE come from the germline V gene. The V end was cut by 3 bases, the J end by 2 bases, with 10 bases between. The CDR3 loop spans 14 amino acids. CDR3 nucleotide sequence: TGTGCCAGCAGCGCCGGACACCCCACAGATACGCAGTATTTT. Amino acids: CASSAGHPTDTQYF.

J is TRBJ1-2 and V is TRBV10-3, with D hard to call. Germline assignment: CDR1 ENHRY and CDR2 SYGVKD. The CDR3 is 16 residues long. V dropped 0 bases and J dropped 4 bases, with 15 bases sitting between them. The CDR3 loop reads CAISESMMAETYGYTF. The CDR3 coding sequence is TGTGCCATCAGTGAGTCGATGATGGCGGAGACCTATGGCTACACCTTC.

This chain joins TRBV19 and TRBJ2-1, with 12 bases aligning to TRBD1. There are 18 residues in the CDR3. CDR1 and CDR2 from the germline V gene are LNHDA and SQIVND (reference sequence). Trimming cost V 4 bases and J 6 bases; bases outside gene matches: 13. CDR3 coding DNA: TGTGCCAGTAGTACTGAAGAAGCCGGGACAGGGGGCTTCAATGAGCAGTTCTTC. Protein product: CASSTEEAGTGGFNEQFF.

This sequence joins TRBV6-5 and TRBJ2-7, with TRBD1 matching over 7 bases. This CDR3 is built from 15 residues. J lost 3 bases, V lost 8 bases, and 13 bases had no gene match. The germline V gene has CDR1 MNHEY and CDR2 SVGAGI. Here the CDR3 reads CASGIQGIGVYEQYF. In DNA form, the CDR3 reads TGTGCCAGCGGAATACAGGGGATCGGAGTCTACGAGCAGTACTTC.

The chain recombines TRBV9 with TRBJ2-1; the D gene is possibly TRBD2 (6 bases). V gave up 4 bases and J gave up 9 bases, with 17 bases separating them. CDR1 and CDR2 (germline): SGDLS, YYNGEE. The CDR3 has 14 residues. CDR3 protein: CASSSGEILGEQFF. As DNA, the CDR3 is TGTGCCAGCAGCTCGGGGGAGATTCTTGGTGAGCAGTTCTTC.

The rearrangement links TRBV4-1 to TRBJ1-2, with a possible D match to TRBD1 (6 bases). V dropped 0 bases and J dropped 6 bases, with 17 bases sitting between them. Looked up from germline, CDR1 is MGHRA and CDR2 is YSYEKL. This CDR3 is 16 amino acids long. CDR3 in amino acids: CASSQERGAREDGYTF. The DNA for the CDR3 is TGCGCCAGCAGCCAAGAGCGGGGGGCGAGGGAAGATGGCTACACCTTC.

The chain combines TRBV28 with TRBJ2-7, with TRBD1 identical over 7 bases. CDR3 length: 15 amino acids. In germline, CDR1 is MDHEN, CDR2 SYDVKM. V lost 7 bases, J lost 1 base, and 10 bases stayed unmatched. CDR3 protein: CASTSGQAKSYEQYF. The CDR3 coding sequence is TGTGCCAGCACATCTGGACAGGCAAAATCCTACGAGCAGTACTTC.

V is TRBV7-9 and J is TRBJ1-1; TRBD1 might be the D (5 bases). The CDR3 consists of 13 residues. Germline assignment: CDR1 SEHNR and CDR2 FQNEAQ (reference sequence). Trimming cost V 5 bases and J 6 bases, with 13 bases left between them. CDR3 protein: CASSPGRGAEAFF. DNA for the CDR3: TGTGCCAGCAGCCCGGGGCGGGGGGCTGAAGCTTTCTTT.

The chain combines TRBV2 with TRBJ2-3; 10 nucleotides agree with TRBD2. J was trimmed by 3 bases and V by 6 bases; bases with no gene match: 12. The CDR3 loop spans 17 amino acids. Germline loops: CDR1 SNHLY, CDR2 FYNNEI. Written as DNA, the CDR3 is TGTGCCAGCAGGAGATGGACTAGCGGAAGGGGGACAGATACGCAGTATTTT. Translating gives CASRRWTSGRGTDTQYF. Full variable domain (rest looked up from reference TRBV2 and TRBJ2-3): EPEVTQTPSHQVTQMGQEVILRCVPISNHLYFYWYRQILGQKVEFLVSFYNNEISEKSEIFDDQFSVERPDGSNFTLKIRSTKLEDSAMYFCASRRWTSGRGTDTQYFGPGTRLTVL.

This clone was counted a single time. The chain employs TRBV7-9 and TRBJ2-2; D is unresolved. V lost 5 bases and J 4 bases, leaving 17 bases between the germline ends. Germline V gives CDR1 SEHNR, CDR2 FQNEAQ (reference sequence). The CDR3 runs 16 residues. This CDR3 reads CASSHARPRGTGELFF. The DNA of the CDR3 is TGTGCCAGCAGCCACGCGCGGCCCCGTGGCACCGGGGAGCTGTTTTTT.

This chain connects TRBV6-5 to TRBJ1-1; D possibly corresponds to TRBD1 (6 bases). The CDR3 consists of 14 residues. The V and J ends lost 6 bases and 8 bases respectively, with 19 bases between them. Germline assignment: CDR1 MNHEY and CDR2 SVGAGI. CDR3 region: CASSQAAIRGEAFF. DNA for the CDR3: TGTGCCAGCAGCCAAGCTGCTATAAGGGGGGAAGCTTTCTTT.

The chain joins TRBV11-2 to TRBJ2-6, with 8 bases aligning to TRBD1. There are 17 residues in the CDR3. Looked up from germline, CDR1 is SGHAT and CDR2 is FQNNGV. V gave up 0 bases and J gave up 2 bases; unmatched junction bases: 3. CDR3 nucleotides: TGTGCCAGCAGCTTAGACCACAGGGGGACTGGGGCCAACGTCCTGACTTTC. Encoded protein: CASSLDHRGTGANVLTF.

This chain uses TRBV6-6 with TRBJ1-2, with D possibly being TRBD1 (5 bases). Trimming took 0 bases from V and 4 from J, leaving 9 bases between them. The CDR3 has 14 amino acids. CDR1 MNHNY and CDR2 SVGAGI come from the germline V gene (reference sequence). CDR3 nucleotides: TGTGCCAGCAGTTACTCGCAGGGAAGCTATGGCTACACCTTC. Encoded protein: CASSYSQGSYGYTF.

This chain connects TRBV3-1 (or the pseudogene TRBV3-2) to TRBJ2-6; no clear D. The germline V gene encodes CDR1 LGHDT and CDR2 YNNKEL (reference sequence). V gave up 2 bases and J gave up 0 bases, with 5 bases separating them. CDR3 size: 15 residues. CDR3 loop: CASSQHGSGANVLTF. CDR3 bases: TGTGCCAGCAGCCAACACGGCTCTGGGGCCAACGTCCTGACTTTC.